This is a list of T cell receptor beta chains from one sample in a study of T cell repertoires in cytomegalovirus infection. TCRdb redid the calling of the reads with MiXCR, one entry per CDR3 protein. The table shows fewer than 550,000 distinct CDR3 sequences, with approximately 30% occurring only once. The specimen was PBMCs. All receptors derive from a human donor in good health (CMV status not recorded). Some clones in this sample may be carry-over from other donors' samples. Both conserved end residues are part of each CDR3. D genes are given only for firm matches. A clone size is listed for some rows: how often the clone was seen (once, few, many), or a class if it is expanded.

TRBV6-2/TRBV6-3,TRBD1,NA,TRBJ2-2,CASSHRDRGYTGELFF,TGTGCCAGCAGTCACCGGGACAGGGGATACACCGGGGAGCTGTTTTTT
TRBV12-3/TRBV12-4,TRBD1,many,TRBJ1-2,CASNPGQGRGYTF,TGTGCCAGCAACCCCGGACAGGGTCGAGGCTACACCTTC
TRBV6-6,TRBD1,few,TRBJ2-7,CASSLAAGTGDGGQYF,TGTGCCAGCAGCCTCGCCGCCGGGACAGGGGATGGGGGGCAGTACTTC
TRBV28,NA,NA,TRBJ2-7,CASRTPPKTYDQYF,TGTGCCAGCAGGACGCCCCCCAAGACCTACGATCAGTACTTC
TRBV20-1,TRBD1,NA,TRBJ1-1,CSARDGTGSLNTEAFF,TGCAGTGCTAGGGACGGGACAGGGTCCTTGAACACTGAAGCTTTCTTT
TRBV7-9,NA,NA,TRBJ2-7,CASSLQGGNEQYF,TGTGCCAGCAGCTTACAGGGCGGGAACGAGCAGTACTTC
TRBV6-5,TRBD1,NA,TRBJ2-5,CASSYSTGGSQETQYF,TGTGCCAGCAGTTACTCTACAGGGGGTAGCCAAGAGACCCAGTACTTC
TRBV3-1,TRBD2,NA,TRBJ2-1,CASSQSGLAGGPLGFF,TGTGCCAGCAGCCAATCCGGACTAGCGGGGGGGCCTTTGGGATTCTTC
TRBV15,NA,NA,TRBJ2-7,CATSFRTYYEQYF,TGTGCCACCAGCTTCAGGACTTACTACGAGCAGTACTTC
TRBV7-9,TRBD2,NA,TRBJ2-3,CASTPRGLAPGTDTQYF,TGTGCCAGCACCCCGCGGGGACTAGCGCCCGGCACAGATACGCAGTATTTT
TRBV5-6,TRBD1,NA,TRBJ1-5,CASSFGQAGQPQHF,TGTGCCAGCAGCTTCGGACAGGCGGGCCAGCCCCAGCATTTT
TRBV19,NA,few,TRBJ2-1,CASSIAGAFRNEQFF,TGTGCCAGTAGTATAGCTGGGGCTTTCAGAAATGAGCAGTTCTTC
TRBV28,NA,few,TRBJ2-1,CASIPTGTYNEQFF,TGTGCCAGCATTCCGACAGGAACCTACAATGAGCAGTTCTTC
TRBV12-3/TRBV12-4,NA,NA,TRBJ2-5,CASSPTWDTQETQYF,TGTGCCAGCAGCCCGACGTGGGACACGCAAGAGACCCAGTACTTC
TRBV28,TRBD1,NA,TRBJ2-5,CASSLIQGGLYQETQYF,TGTGCCAGCAGTTTAATACAGGGGGGCCTGTACCAAGAGACCCAGTACTTC
TRBV7-7,TRBD2,many,TRBJ2-5,CASSLVLAGAETQYF,TGTGCTAGCAGCTTAGTACTAGCGGGGGCAGAGACCCAGTACTTC
TRBV11-2,TRBD1,few,TRBJ2-7,CASSLGLRGRGYEQYF,TGTGCCAGCAGCTTAGGCCTTCGGGGCAGGGGGTACGAGCAGTACTTC
TRBV20-1,TRBD1,NA,TRBJ2-3,CSARRPGTGVTDTQYF,TGCAGTGCTAGACGACCCGGGACAGGGGTCACAGATACGCAGTATTTT
TRBV15,TRBD1,NA,TRBJ2-4,CATIRDPTGGGLAKNIQYF,TGTGCCACCATCAGAGATCCCACAGGGGGTGGTCTAGCCAAAAACATTCAGTACTTC
TRBV5-4,TRBD1,NA,TRBJ1-6,CASTLQGAGNSPLHF,TGTGCCAGCACTTTACAGGGGGCCGGAAATTCACCCCTCCACTTT
TRBV20-1,TRBD1,NA,TRBJ1-1,CSARDPGGYTEAFF,TGCAGTGCTAGAGATCCAGGGGGATACACTGAAGCTTTCTTT
TRBV7-2,NA,many,TRBJ2-6,CASSPLPGQAFSGANVLTF,TGTGCCAGCAGCCCACTACCCGGGCAGGCGTTCTCTGGGGCCAACGTCCTGACTTTC
TRBV7-6,NA,NA,TRBJ1-1,CASSPMAGENTEAFF,TGTGCCAGCAGCCCAATGGCAGGGGAAAACACTGAAGCTTTCTTT
TRBV20-1,NA,NA,TRBJ2-2,CSGRRGGNNGELFF,TGCAGTGGCAGAAGGGGGGGGAACAACGGGGAGCTGTTTTTT